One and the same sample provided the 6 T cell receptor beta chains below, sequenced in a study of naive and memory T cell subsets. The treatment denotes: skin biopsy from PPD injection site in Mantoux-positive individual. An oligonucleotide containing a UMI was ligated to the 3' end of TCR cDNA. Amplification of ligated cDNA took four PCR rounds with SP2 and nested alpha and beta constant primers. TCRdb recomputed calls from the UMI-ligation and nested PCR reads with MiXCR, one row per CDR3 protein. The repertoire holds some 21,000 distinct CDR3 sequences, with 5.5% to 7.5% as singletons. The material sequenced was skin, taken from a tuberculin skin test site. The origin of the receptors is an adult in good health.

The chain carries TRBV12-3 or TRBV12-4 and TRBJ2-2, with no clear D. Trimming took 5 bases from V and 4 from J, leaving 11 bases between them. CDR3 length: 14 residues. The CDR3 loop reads CASSPIVLTGELFF. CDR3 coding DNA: TGTGCCAGCAGTCCGATAGTTCTCACCGGGGAGCTGTTTTTT.

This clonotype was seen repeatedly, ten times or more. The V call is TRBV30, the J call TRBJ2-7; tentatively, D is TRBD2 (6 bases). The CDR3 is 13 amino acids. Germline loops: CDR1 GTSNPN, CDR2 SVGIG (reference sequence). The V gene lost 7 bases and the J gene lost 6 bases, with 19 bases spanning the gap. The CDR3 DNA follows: TGTGCCTTCTCTCGGGAGTTACGGGCCGAGCAGTACTTC. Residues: CAFSRELRAEQYF.

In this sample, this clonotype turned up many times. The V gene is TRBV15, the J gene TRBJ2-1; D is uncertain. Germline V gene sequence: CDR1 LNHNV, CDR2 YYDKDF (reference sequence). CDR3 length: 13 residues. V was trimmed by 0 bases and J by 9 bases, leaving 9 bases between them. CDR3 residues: CATSRDKVGEQFF. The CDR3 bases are TGTGCCACCAGCAGAGACAAAGTGGGTGAGCAGTTCTTC.

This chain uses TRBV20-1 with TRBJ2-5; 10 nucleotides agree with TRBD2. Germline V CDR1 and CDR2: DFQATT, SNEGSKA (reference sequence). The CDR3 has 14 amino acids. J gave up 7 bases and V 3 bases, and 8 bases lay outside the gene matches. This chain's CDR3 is CSASRQAGGATQYF. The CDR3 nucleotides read TGCAGTGCTAGTAGGCAAGCGGGAGGGGCGACCCAGTACTTC.

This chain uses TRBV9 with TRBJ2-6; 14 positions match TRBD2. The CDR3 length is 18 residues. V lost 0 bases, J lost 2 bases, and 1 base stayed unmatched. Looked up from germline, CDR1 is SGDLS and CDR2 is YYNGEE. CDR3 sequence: CASSVAGLAGAGANVLTF. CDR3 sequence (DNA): TGTGCCAGCAGCGTAGCGGGACTAGCGGGAGCTGGGGCCAACGTCCTGACTTTC.

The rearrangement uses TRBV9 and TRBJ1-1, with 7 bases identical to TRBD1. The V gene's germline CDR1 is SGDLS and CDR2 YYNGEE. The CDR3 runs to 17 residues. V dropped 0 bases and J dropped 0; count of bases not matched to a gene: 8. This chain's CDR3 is CASSVERDSWMNTEAFF. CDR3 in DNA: TGTGCCAGCAGCGTAGAAAGGGACAGCTGGATGAACACTGAAGCTTTCTTT.